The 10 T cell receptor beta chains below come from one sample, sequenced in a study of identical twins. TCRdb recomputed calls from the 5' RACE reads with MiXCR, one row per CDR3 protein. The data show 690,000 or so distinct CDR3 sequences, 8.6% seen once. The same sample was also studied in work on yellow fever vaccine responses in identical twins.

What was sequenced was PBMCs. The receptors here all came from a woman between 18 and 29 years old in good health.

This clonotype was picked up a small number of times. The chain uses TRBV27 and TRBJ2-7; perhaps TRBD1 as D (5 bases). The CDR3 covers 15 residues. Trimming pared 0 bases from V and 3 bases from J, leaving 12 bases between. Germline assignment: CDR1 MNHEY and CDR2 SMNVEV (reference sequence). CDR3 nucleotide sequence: TGTGCCAGCAGTTTATCGAGGTGGACAAACTACGAGCAGTACTTC. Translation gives CASSLSRWTNYEQYF.

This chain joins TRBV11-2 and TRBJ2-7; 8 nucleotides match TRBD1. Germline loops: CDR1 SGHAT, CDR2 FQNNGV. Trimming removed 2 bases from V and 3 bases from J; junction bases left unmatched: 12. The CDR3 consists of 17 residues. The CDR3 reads CASSLTGLGQVDYEQYF. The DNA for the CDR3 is TGTGCCAGCAGCTTAACGGGTCTGGGACAGGTCGACTACGAGCAGTACTTC.

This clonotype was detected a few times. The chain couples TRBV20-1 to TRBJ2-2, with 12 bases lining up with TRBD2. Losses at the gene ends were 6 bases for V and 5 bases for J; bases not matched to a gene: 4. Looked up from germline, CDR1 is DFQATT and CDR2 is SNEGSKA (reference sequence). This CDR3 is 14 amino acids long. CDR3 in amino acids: CSAVLAGGTGELFF. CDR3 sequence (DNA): TGCAGTGCGGTACTAGCGGGGGGAACCGGGGAGCTGTTTTTT.

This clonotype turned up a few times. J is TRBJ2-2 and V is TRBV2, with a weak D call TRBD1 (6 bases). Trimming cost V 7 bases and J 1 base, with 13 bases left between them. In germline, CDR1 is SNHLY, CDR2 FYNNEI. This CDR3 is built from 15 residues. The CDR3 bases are TGTGCCAGCAAGGGGGAACTGTTGAACACCGGGGAGCTGTTTTTT. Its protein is CASKGELLNTGELFF. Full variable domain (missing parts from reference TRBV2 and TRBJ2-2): EPEVTQTPSHQVTQMGQEVILRCVPISNHLYFYWYRQILGQKVEFLVSFYNNEISEKSEIFDDQFSVERPDGSNFTLKIRSTKLEDSAMYFCASKGELLNTGELFFGEGSRLTVL.

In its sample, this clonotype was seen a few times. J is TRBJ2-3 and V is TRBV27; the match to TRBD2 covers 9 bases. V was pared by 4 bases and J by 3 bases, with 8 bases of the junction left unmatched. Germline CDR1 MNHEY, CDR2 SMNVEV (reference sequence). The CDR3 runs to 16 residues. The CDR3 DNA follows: TGTGCCAGCAGTTCAAACGGACTAGCGAGGACAGATACGCAGTATTTT. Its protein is CASSSNGLARTDTQYF.

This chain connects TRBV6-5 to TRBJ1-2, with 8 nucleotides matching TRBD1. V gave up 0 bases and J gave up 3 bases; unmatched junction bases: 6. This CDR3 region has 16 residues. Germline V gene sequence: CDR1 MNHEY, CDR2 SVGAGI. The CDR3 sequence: CASSYSRTGWDYGYTF. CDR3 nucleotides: TGTGCCAGCAGTTACTCGAGGACAGGGTGGGACTATGGCTACACCTTC.

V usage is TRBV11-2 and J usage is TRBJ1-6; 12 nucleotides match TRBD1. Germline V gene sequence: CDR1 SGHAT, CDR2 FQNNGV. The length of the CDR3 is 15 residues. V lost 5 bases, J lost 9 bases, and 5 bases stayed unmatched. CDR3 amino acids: CASSMGQGAVSPLHF. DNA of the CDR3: TGTGCCAGCAGCATGGGACAGGGGGCCGTTTCACCCCTCCACTTT.

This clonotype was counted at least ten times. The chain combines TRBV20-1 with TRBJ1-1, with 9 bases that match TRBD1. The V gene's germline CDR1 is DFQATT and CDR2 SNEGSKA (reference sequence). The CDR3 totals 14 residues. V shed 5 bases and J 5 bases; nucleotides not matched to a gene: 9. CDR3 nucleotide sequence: TGCAGTGCTCCGAAACAGGGGGCGAGGACTGAAGCTTTCTTT. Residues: CSAPKQGARTEAFF.

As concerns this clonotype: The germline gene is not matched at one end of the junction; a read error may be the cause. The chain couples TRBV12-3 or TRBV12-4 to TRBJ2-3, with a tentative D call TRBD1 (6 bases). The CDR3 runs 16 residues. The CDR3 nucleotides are TGTGCCAGCAGTTCGATCCGGACAGACAGCACAGATACGCAGTACTTT. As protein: CASSSIRTDSTDTQYF.

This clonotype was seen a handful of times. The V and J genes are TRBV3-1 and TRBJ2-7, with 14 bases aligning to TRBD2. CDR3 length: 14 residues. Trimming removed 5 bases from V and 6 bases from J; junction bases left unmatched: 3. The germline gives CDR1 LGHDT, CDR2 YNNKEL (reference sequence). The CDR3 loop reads CASSAGLAGGEQYF. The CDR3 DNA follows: TGTGCCAGCAGCGCCGGACTAGCGGGGGGCGAGCAGTACTTC.